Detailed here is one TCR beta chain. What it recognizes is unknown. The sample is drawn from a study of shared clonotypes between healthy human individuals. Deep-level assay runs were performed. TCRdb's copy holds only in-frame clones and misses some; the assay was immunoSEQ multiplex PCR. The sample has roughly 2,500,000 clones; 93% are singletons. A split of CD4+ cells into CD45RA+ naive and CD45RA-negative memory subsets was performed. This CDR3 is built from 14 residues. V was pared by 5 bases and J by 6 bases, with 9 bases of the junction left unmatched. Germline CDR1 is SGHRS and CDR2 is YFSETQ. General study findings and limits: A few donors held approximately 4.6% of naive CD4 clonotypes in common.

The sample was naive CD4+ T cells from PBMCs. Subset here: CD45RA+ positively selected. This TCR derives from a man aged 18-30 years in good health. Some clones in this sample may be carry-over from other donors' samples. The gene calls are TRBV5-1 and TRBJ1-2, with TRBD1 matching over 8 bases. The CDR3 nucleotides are TGCGCCAGCAGAGTTAGGACAGGGCTTCATGGCTACACCTTC. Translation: CASRVRTGLHGYTF. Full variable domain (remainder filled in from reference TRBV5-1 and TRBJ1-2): KAGVTQTPRYLIKTRGQQVTLSCSPISGHRSVSWYQQTPGQGLQFLFEYFSETQRNKGNFPGRFSGRQFSNSRSEMNVSTLELGDSALYLCASRVRTGLHGYTFGSGTRLTVV.